This T cell receptor beta chain appears in the sequencing data of a study of blood T cells in healthy people across ages. Overall study: About one barcoded TCR beta cDNA was captured per two T cells.

The amount of total RNA extracted per sample was at least 5.5 micrograms. This clonotype was seen a handful of times. Its antigen is as yet unknown. The CDR3 consists of 11 residues. V gave up 8 bases and J gave up 2 bases, with 4 bases separating them. In germline, CDR1 is MNHNS, CDR2 SASEGT. Alongside a J-beta primer mix, a sample-barcoded 5' primer served in a second PCR lasting about 7 to 12 cycles. A template-switch adaptor with 12 random nucleotides tagged each cDNA molecule. TCRdb reprocessed the 5' RACE reads with MiXCR, giving one entry per CDR3 protein. The sample includes 1.5 million to 2 million distinct CDR3 sequences, 28% of them seen just once. General study points: A greater number of naive CD4+ cells and higher diversity distinguished long-lived donors from aged donors.

The V and J genes are TRBV6-1 and TRBJ2-1; D gene ambiguous. The sequence was obtained from a young woman in good health. Sequencing input: blood. As DNA, the CDR3 is TGTGCCAGCTGTACCTACAATGAGCAGTTCTTC. Protein sequence: CASCTYNEQFF.